The T cell receptor beta chain under discussion was sequenced for a study of blood T cell repertoires in COVID-19. For the study at large: The United States, Italy and Spain were the sources of the acute and convalescent COVID-19 samples.

Measured with immunoSEQ multiplex PCR; TCRdb has only the in-frame clones, and not every one. The data show about 24,000 clones, around 86% seen once. The V gene lost 0 bases and the J gene lost 3 bases, with 21 bases spanning the gap. This CDR3 is 19 amino acids long. Germline CDR1 is LGHNA and CDR2 is YSLEER. This sequence originates from a man in his fifties with active COVID-19. This chain joins TRBV4-3 and TRBJ1-5; D is uncertain. Sequences were obtained from peripheral blood. Here the CDR3 reads CASSQDKIDSKQNNQPQHF. Here the CDR3 DNA reads TGCGCCAGCAGCCAAGATAAAATCGATTCGAAACAAAACAATCAGCCCCAGCATTTT.